Below, 8 T cell receptor beta chains from the same sample are listed, as sequenced in a study of blood T cells in healthy people across ages. The second PCR ran about 6 to 12 cycles with a sample-barcoded 5' primer and J-beta primers. TCRdb called the 5' RACE reads again in MiXCR, with one record for every CDR3 protein. The sample holds 500,000 to 700,000 distinct CDR3 sequences; about 30% are singletons and the top ten take around 14%. Sequencing was performed on blood. Receptors were obtained from a woman of 80 years or more in good health.

The sample holds many counts of this clonotype. This chain connects TRBV18 to TRBJ2-3; 11 bases match TRBD2. The germline gives CDR1 KGHSH, CDR2 LQKENI. V was pared by 3 bases and J by 1 base, with 15 bases of the junction left unmatched. The CDR3 consists of 20 residues. The CDR3 DNA reads as TGTGCCAGCTCACCGGACGGCGTACTAGCGGGGGTTCATGGCACAGATACGCAGTATTTT. Translating gives CASSPDGVLAGVHGTDTQYF.

As for this clonotype: One base away lies a much larger clone, so this may be a sequencing read error. The chain recombines TRBV3-1 with TRBJ2-7, with D perhaps TRBD2 (5 bases). V lost 4 bases and J lost 4, with 14 bases in between. This CDR3 is 14 amino acids long. Germline V gene lookup returns CDR1 LGHDT and CDR2 YNNKEL (reference sequence). This CDR3 reads CASSPVAREYEQYF. The CDR3, as DNA: TGTGCCAGCAGCCCTGTAGCGAGGGAGTACGAGCAGTACTTC.

This clonotype occurred many times. The chain couples TRBV11-2 to TRBJ2-1; D remains ambiguous. Looked up from germline, CDR1 is SGHAT and CDR2 is FQNNGV. Trimming cost V 5 bases and J 12 bases, with 14 bases left between them. The CDR3 spans 12 residues. The CDR3 DNA reads TGTGCCAGCAGCGTGAAGGGTGAGGTGCAGTTCTTC. Translation: CASSVKGEVQFF.

This clonotype was seen a few times. This rearrangement joins TRBV30 to TRBJ2-1; D gene ambiguous. The germline V and J ends were trimmed by 5 bases and 8 bases, with 13 bases remaining between them. Per the germline V gene, CDR1 is GTSNPN and CDR2 is SVGIG (reference sequence). This CDR3 is 12 amino acids long. In DNA, the CDR3 is TGTGCCTGGCTGTCCTTCGGGCATGAGCAGTTCTTC. Residues: CAWLSFGHEQFF.

This clonotype came up many times. CDR3 bases: TGTGCCACCGCTGACAGGGCTGGGGCCAACGTCCTGACTTTC. Translated, it gives CATADRAGANVLTF. The gene calls are TRBV25-1 and TRBJ2-6, with 7 nucleotides matching TRBD1. The CDR3 is made up of 14 amino acids. V gave up 10 bases and J gave up 2 bases; unmatched junction bases: 5. Germline loops: CDR1 MGHDK, CDR2 SYGVNS.

Concerning this clonotype: Germline is not matched at one junction end, which may reflect a read error. The V gene is TRBV29-1, the J gene TRBJ2-1; TRBD1 agrees at 8 bases. The CDR3 consists of 11 residues. Germline V gene sequence: CDR1 SQVTM, CDR2 ANQGSEA. The CDR3 DNA sequence: TGCAGCGTTGGACAGGGGTATGAGCAGTTCTTT. As protein: CSVGQGYEQFF.

In regard to this clonotype: One base away lies a much larger clone, so this may be a sequencing read error. The chain recombines TRBV4-2 with TRBJ2-3; D may be TRBD1 (6 bases). This CDR3 is built from 15 residues. Germline V gives CDR1 LGHNA, CDR2 YNFKEQ. Between the trimmed V and J ends, which lost 8 bases and 0 bases, there was a span of 15 bases. In nucleotides, the CDR3 is TGTGCCAGCTGCCGGCAGCAGGGGAGCACAGATACGCAGTATTTT. Residues: CASCRQQGSTDTQYF.

The chain has TRBV6-1 and TRBJ2-7; 7 positions agree with TRBD1. The CDR3 is 13 residues long. V lost 11 bases and J lost 6; bases outside the gene matches: 13. Germline-derived CDR1 and CDR2 are MNHNS and SASEGT. The CDR3 region is CAGWRQGLREQYF. CDR3 DNA sequence: TGTGCCGGTTGGAGACAGGGCCTCCGCGAGCAGTACTTC.